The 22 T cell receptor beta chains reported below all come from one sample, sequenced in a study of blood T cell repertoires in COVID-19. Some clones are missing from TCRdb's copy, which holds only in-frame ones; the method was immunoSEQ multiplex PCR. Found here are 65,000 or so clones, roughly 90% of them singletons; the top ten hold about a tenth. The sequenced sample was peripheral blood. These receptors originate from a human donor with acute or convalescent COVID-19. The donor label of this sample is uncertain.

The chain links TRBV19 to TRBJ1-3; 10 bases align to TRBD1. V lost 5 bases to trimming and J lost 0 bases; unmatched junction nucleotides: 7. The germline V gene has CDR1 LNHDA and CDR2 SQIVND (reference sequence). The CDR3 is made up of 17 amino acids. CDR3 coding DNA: TGTGCCAGTAGTTATTCCGGGACAGGGGTCTCTGGAAACACCATATATTTT. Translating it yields CASSYSGTGVSGNTIYF.

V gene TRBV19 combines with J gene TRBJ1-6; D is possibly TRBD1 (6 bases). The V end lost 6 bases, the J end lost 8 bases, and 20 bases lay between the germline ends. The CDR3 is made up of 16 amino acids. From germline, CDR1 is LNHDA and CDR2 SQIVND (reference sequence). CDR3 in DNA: TGTGCCAGTAGCCCAACAGGGCCCCGCCGCGATTCACCCCTCCACTTT. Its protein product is CASSPTGPRRDSPLHF.

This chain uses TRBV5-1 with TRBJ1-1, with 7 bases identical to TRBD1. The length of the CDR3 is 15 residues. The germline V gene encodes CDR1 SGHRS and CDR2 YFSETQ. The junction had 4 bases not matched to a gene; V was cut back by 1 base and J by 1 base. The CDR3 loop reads CASSLYRQGNTEAFF. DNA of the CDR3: TGCGCCAGCAGCTTGTATCGACAGGGGAACACTGAAGCTTTCTTT.

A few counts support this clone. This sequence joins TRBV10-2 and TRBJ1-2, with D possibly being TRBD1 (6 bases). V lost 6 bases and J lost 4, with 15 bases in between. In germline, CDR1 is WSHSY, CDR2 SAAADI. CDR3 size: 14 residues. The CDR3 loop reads CASSVVGGIYGYTF. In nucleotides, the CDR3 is TGCGCCAGCAGCGTGGTAGGGGGAATCTATGGCTACACCTTC.

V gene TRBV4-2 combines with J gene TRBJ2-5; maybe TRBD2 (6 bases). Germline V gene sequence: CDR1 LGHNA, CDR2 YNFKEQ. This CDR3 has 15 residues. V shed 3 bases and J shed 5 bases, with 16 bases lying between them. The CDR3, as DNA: TGTGCCAGCAGCCATGCCCCGGGGGTGAGGGAGACCCAGTACTTC. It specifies CASSHAPGVRETQYF.

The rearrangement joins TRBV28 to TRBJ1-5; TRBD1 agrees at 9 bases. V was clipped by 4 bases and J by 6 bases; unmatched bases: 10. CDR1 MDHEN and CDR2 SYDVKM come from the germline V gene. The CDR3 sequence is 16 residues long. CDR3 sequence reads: CASSSGGGQGGQPQHF. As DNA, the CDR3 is TGTGCCAGCAGTTCAGGGGGGGGACAGGGTGGTCAGCCCCAGCATTTT.

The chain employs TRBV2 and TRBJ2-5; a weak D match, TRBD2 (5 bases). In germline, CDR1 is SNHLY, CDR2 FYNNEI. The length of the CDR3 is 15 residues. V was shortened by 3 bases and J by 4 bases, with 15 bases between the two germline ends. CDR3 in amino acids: CASSDAWVRAETQYF. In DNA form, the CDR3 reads TGTGCCAGCAGTGACGCCTGGGTGCGGGCAGAGACCCAGTACTTC.

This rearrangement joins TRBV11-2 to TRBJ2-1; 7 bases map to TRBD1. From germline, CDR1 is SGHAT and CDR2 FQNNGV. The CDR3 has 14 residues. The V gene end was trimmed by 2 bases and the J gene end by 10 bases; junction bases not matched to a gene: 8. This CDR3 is CASSLLGQFVEQFF. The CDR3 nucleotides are TGTGCCAGCAGCTTATTGGGACAGTTCGTCGAGCAGTTCTTC.

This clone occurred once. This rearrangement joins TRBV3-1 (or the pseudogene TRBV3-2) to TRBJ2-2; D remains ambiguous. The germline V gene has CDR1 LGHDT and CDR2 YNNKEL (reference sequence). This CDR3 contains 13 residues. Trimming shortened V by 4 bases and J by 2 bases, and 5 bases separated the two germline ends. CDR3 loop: CASSLLNTGELFF. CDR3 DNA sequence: TGTGCCAGCAGCCTTCTAAACACCGGGGAGCTGTTTTTT.

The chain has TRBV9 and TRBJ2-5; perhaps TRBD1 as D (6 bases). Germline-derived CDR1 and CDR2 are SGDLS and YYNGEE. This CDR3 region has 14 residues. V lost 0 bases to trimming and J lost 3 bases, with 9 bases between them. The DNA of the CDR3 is TGTGCCAGCAGCGTAGAAGGACAGAAAGAGACCCAGTACTTC. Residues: CASSVEGQKETQYF.

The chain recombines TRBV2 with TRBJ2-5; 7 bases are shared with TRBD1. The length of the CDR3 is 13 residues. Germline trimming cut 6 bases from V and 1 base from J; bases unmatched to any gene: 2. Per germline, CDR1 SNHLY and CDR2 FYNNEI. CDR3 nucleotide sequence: TGTGCCAGCAGAAGGGACAGCCAAGAGACCCAGTACTTC. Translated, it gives CASRRDSQETQYF.

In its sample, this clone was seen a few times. The CDR3 sequence is CASSLDRSTDTQYF. The DNA for the CDR3 is TGCGCCAGCAGCTTGGACAGGAGCACAGATACGCAGTATTTT. The chain uses TRBV5-1 and TRBJ2-3, with D maybe TRBD1 (5 bases). This CDR3 comprises 14 residues. Trimming cost V 0 bases and J 0 bases, with 5 bases left between them. Germline V lookup: CDR1 SGHRS, CDR2 YFSETQ.

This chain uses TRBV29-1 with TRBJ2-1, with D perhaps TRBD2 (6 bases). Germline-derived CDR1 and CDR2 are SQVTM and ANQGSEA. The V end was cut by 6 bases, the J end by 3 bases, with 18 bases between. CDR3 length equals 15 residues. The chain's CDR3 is CSVLGGLSNYNEQFF. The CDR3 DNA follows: TGCAGCGTCCTCGGAGGGCTAAGTAACTACAATGAGCAGTTCTTC.

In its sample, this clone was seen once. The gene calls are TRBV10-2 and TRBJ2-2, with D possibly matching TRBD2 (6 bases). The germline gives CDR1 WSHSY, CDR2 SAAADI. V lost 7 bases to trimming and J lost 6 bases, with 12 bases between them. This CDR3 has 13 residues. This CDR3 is CASTQGGSGELFF. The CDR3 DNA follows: TGCGCCAGCACTCAGGGAGGATCCGGGGAGCTGTTTTTT.

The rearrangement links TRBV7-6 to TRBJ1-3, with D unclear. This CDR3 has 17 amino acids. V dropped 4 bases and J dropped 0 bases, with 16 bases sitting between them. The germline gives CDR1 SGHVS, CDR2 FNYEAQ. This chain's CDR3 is CASSSTAFGLSGNTIYF. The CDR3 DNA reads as TGTGCCAGCAGCTCTACCGCCTTTGGACTCTCTGGAAACACCATATATTTT.

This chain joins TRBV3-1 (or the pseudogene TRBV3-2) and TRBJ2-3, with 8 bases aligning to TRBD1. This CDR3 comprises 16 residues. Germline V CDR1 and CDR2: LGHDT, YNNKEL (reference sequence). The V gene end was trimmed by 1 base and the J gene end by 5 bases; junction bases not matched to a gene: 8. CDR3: CASSQVGQGFIDTQYF. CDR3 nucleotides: TGTGCCAGCAGCCAAGTCGGACAGGGTTTTATAGATACGCAGTATTTT.

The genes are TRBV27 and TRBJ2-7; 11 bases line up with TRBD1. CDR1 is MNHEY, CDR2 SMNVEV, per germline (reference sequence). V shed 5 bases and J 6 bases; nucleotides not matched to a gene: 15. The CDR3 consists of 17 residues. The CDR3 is CASSPPGRTGGLCEQYV. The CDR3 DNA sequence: TGTGCCAGCAGTCCCCCGGGTAGGACAGGGGGCCTTTGCGAGCAGTACGTC.

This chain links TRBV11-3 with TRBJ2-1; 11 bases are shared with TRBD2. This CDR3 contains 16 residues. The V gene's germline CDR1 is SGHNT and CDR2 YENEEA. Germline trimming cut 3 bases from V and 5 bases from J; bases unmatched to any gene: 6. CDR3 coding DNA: TGTGCCAGCAGCTTCGGAGGGACTAGCGGCCACAATGAGCAGTTCTTC. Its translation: CASSFGGTSGHNEQFF.

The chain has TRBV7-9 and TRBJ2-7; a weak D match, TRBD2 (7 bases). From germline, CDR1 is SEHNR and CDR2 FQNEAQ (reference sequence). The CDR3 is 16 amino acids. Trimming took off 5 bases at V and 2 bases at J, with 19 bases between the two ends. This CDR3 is CASSPRGRERTYEQYF. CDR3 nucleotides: TGTGCCAGCAGCCCGCGGGGGCGGGAGCGTACCTACGAGCAGTACTTC.

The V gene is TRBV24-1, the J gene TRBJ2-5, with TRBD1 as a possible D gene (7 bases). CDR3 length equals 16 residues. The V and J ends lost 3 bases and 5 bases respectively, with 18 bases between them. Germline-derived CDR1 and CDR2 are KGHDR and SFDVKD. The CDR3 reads CATSDPRGGGLETQYF. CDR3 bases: TGTGCCACCAGTGATCCCCGAGGAGGGGGCCTGGAGACCCAGTACTTC.

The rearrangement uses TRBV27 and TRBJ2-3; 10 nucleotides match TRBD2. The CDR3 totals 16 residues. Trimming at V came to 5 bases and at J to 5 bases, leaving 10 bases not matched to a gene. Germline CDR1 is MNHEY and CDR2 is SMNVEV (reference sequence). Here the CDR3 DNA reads TGTGCCAGCAGTCTCTCCGCTAGCGGGAGTGGAGATACGCAGTATTTT. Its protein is CASSLSASGSGDTQYF.

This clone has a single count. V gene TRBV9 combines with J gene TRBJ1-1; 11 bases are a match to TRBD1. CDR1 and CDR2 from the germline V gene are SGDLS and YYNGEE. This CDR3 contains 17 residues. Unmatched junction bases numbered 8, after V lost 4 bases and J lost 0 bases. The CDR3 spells CASSLLRTGGMNTEAFF. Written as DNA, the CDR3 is TGTGCCAGCAGCCTTCTCCGGACAGGGGGCATGAACACTGAAGCTTTCTTT.